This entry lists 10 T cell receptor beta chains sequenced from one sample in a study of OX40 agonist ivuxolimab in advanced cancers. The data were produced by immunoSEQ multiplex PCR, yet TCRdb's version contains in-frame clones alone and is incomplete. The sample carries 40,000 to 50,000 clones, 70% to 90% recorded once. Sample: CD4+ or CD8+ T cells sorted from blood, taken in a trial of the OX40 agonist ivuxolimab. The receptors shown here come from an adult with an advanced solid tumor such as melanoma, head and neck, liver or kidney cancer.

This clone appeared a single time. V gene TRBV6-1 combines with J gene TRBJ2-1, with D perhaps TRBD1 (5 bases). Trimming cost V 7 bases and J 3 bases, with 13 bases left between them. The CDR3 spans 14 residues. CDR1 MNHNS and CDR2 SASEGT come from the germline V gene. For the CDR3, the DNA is TGTGCCAGCAATGCTAATAGGGGCTACAATGAGCAGTTCTTC. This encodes CASNANRGYNEQFF.

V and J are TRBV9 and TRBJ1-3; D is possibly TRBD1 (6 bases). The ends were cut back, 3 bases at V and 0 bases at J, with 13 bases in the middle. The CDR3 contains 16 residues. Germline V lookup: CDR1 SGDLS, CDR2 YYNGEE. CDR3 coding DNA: TGTGCCAGCAGCGAGGGGGGCCGGCCCTCTGGAAACACCATATATTTT. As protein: CASSEGGRPSGNTIYF. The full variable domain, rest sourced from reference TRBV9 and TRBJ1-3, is DSGVTQTPKHLITATGQRVTLRCSPRSGDLSVYWYQQSLDQGLQFLIQYYNGEERAKGNILERFSAQQFPDLHSELNLSSLELGDSALYFCASSEGGRPSGNTIYFGEGSWLTVV.

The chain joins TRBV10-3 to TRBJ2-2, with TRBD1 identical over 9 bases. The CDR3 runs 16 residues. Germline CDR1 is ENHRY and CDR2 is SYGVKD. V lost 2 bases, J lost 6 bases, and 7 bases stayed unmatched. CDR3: CAISEPGQGVAGELFF. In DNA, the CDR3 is TGTGCCATCAGTGAGCCGGGACAGGGAGTTGCCGGGGAGCTGTTTTTT.

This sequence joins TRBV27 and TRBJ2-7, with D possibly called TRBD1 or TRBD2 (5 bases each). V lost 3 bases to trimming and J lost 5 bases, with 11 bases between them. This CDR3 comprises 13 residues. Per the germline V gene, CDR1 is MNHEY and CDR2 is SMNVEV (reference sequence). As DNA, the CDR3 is TGTGCCAGCAGTTTTGGGGGTCGGGACGAGCAGTACTTC. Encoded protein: CASSFGGRDEQYF.

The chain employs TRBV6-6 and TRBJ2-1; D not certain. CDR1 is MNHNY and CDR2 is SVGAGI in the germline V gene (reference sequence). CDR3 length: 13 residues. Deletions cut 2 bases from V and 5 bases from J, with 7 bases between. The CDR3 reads CASSYLGDNEQFF. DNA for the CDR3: TGTGCCAGCAGTTACCTCGGTGACAATGAGCAGTTCTTC.

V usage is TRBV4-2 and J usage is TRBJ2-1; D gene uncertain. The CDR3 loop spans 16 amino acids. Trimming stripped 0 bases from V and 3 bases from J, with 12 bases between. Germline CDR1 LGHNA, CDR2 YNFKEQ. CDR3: CASSQEYTEIYNEQFF. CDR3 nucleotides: TGTGCCAGCAGCCAAGAGTACACAGAAATCTACAATGAGCAGTTCTTC.

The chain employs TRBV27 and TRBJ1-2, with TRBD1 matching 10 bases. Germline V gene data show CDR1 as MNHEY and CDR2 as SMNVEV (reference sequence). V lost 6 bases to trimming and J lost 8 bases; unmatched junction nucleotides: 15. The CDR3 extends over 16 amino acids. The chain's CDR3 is CASSLFFRDRGEGYTF. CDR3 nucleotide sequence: TGTGCCAGCAGCCTCTTCTTCCGGGACAGGGGTGAGGGCTACACCTTC.

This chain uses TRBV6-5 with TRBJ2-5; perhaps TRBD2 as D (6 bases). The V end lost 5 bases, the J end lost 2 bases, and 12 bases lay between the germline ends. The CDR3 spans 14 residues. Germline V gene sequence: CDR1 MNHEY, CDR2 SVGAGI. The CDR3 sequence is CASSDLGGQETQYF. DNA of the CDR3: TGTGCCAGCAGTGACCTTGGGGGGCAAGAGACCCAGTACTTC.

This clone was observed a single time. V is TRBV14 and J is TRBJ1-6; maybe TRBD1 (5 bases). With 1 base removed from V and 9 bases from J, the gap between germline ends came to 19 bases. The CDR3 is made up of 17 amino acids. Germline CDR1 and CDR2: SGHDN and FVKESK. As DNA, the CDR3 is TGTGCCAGCAGCCAAGCGTTCTTTAGGGGTGGCGGTTCACCCCTCCACTTT. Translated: CASSQAFFRGGGSPLHF.

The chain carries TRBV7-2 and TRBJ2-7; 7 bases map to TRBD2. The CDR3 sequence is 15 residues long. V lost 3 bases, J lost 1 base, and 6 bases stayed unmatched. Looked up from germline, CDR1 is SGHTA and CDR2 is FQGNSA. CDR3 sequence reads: CASSLSSGSSYEQYF. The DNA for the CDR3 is TGTGCCAGCAGCTTGTCTAGCGGCTCATCCTACGAGCAGTACTTC.